This T cell receptor (beta chain) was recorded in a study of beta chain features in type 1 diabetes. cDNA synthesis used the whole RNA isolate, giving expressed TCRB sequences. Data came from immunoSEQ multiplex PCR; TCRdb stores just in-frame clones and leaves some out. This sample carries roughly 150,000 clones, 8.5% to 10% of them seen once, and the ten largest clones take about 0.7%. Study results and limitations: Shorter TCRB CDR3s, moderately but significantly so, marked every one of the four CD4+ subsets in Type 1 diabetes patients. VDJ junctions sequenced from type 1 diabetes patients showed fewer insertions and more deletions. It was not settled here whether HLA type affects TCRB rearrangement.

Without exception, sorted populations had purity beyond 95%. This clone showed up many times. The antigen is not known. The germline V gene encodes CDR1 SEHNR and CDR2 FQNEAQ (reference sequence). V trimming: 3 bases; J trimming: 8 bases; junction bases outside the gene matches: 7. CDR3 length: 14 amino acids. The chain carries TRBV7-9 and TRBJ2-1; TRBD1 matches at 7 bases. The receptor was derived from a woman aged 25 to 39 with type 1 diabetes. Material: central memory CD4+ T cells from blood. The CDR3 sequence: CASSFGQDGDEQFF. The DNA for the CDR3 is TGTGCCAGCAGCTTCGGACAGGACGGGGATGAGCAGTTCTTC.